Described below is a single T cell receptor (beta chain) sequence and its context. Its target is not known. Primed by a sample-barcoded 5' primer and a J-beta primer mix, a second PCR proceeded for roughly 7 to 12 cycles. In TCRdb, the 5' RACE reads were re-called with MiXCR into one record per CDR3 protein. The repertoire consists of around 2 million distinct CDR3 sequences, with about 39% occurring once and the leading ten covering about 23%. The sample is drawn from a study of blood T cells in healthy people across ages. The CDR3 is made up of 13 amino acids. Trimming took off 7 bases at V and 8 bases at J, with 12 bases between the two ends. Study observations and caveats: CMV status of donors was unknown, possibly confounding expanded clonotype changes.

The sequence derives from a human donor in good health. The sequenced sample consisted of blood. This chain connects TRBV12-3 or TRBV12-4 to TRBJ1-6; maybe TRBD1 (5 bases). As DNA, the CDR3 is TGTGCCAGCAATGGGGGTAGGGATTCACCCCTCCACTTT. As protein: CASNGGRDSPLHF.